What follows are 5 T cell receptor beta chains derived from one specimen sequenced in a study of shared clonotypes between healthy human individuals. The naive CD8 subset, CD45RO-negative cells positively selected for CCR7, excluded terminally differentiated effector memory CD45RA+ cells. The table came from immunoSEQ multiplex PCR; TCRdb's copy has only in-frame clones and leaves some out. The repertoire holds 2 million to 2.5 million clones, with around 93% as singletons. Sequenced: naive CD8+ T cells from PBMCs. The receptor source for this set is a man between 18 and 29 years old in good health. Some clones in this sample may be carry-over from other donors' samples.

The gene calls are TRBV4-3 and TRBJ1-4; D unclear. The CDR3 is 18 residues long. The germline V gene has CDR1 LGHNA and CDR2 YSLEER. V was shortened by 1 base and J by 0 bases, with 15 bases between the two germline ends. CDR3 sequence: CASSQGNRVPATNEKLFF. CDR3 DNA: TGCGCCAGCAGCCAAGGGAACCGAGTTCCCGCAACTAATGAAAAACTGTTTTTT.

CDR3: CASSEGFQLVNEQYF. The DNA of the CDR3 is TGTGCCAGCAGTGAGGGGTTCCAGTTGGTCAACGAGCAGTACTTC. This chain uses TRBV2 with TRBJ2-7; no clear D. V lost 3 bases and J lost 5, with 17 bases in between. The CDR3 is made up of 15 amino acids. From germline, CDR1 is SNHLY and CDR2 FYNNEI. The variable domain in full, with the rest retrieved from reference TRBV2 and TRBJ2-7, is EPEVTQTPSHQVTQMGQEVILRCVPISNHLYFYWYRQILGQKVEFLVSFYNNEISEKSEIFDDQFSVERPDGSNFTLKIRSTKLEDSAMYFCASSEGFQLVNEQYFGPGTRLTVT.

The CDR3 DNA follows: TGTGCCAGCAGTTTAGGGGGAGTAGCGCGCGAGCAGTACTTC. The encoded protein is CASSLGGVAREQYF. The genes are TRBV27 and TRBJ2-7, with D possibly being TRBD1 or TRBD2 (5 bases each). The germline V and J ends were trimmed by 2 bases and 6 bases, with 14 bases remaining between them. Germline V gene sequence: CDR1 MNHEY, CDR2 SMNVEV (reference sequence). This CDR3 comprises 14 residues.

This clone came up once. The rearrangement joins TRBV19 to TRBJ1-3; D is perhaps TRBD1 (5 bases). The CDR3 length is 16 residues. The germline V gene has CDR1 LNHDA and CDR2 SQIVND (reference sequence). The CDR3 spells CQPRGPRSISGNTIYF. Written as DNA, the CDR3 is TGTCAACCGCGGGGACCGAGAAGTATCTCTGGAAACACCATATATTTT.

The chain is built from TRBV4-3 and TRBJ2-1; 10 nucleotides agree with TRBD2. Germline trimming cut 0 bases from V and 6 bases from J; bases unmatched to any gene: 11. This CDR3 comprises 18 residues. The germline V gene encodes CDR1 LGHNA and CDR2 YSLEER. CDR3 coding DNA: TGCGCCAGCAGCCAAGATCTGGGGCTAGCGGGAGCGTTCAATGAGCAGTTCTTC. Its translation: CASSQDLGLAGAFNEQFF.